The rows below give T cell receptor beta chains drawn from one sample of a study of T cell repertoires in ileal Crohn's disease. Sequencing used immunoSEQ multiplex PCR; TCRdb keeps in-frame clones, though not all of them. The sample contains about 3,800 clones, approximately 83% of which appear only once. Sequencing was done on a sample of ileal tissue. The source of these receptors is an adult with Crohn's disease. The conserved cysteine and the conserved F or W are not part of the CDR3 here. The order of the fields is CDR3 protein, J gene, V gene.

CDR3: ASSFPGQPYQETQY; J: TRBJ2-5; V: TRBV7-2
CDR3: ASSSRTGGSPLH; J: TRBJ1-6; V: TRBV7-2
CDR3: ASSSSDQPQH; J: TRBJ1-5; V: TRBV7-9
CDR3: ASSPLWTEETQY; J: TRBJ2-5; V: TRBV18
CDR3: ASSVLAGEKDEQF; J: TRBJ2-1; V: TRBV6-1
CDR3: ASSLFAPDRDSNTEAF; J: TRBJ1-1; V: TRBV5-1
CDR3: ASTRQGFTDTQY; J: TRBJ2-3; V: TRBV6-1
CDR3: ASSDGGDGLAF; J: TRBJ1-1; V: TRBV6-1
CDR3: ASSLDRDSYYEQY; J: TRBJ2-7; V: TRBV11-3
CDR3: ASSQGLYYEQY; J: TRBJ2-7; V: TRBV7-7
CDR3: ASSPPQGLNTEAF; J: TRBJ1-1; V: TRBV25-1
CDR3: ASSGGDRVRY; J: TRBJ2-4; V: TRBV10-2
CDR3: AISDTGRVYEQY; J: TRBJ2-7; V: TRBV10-3
CDR3: ASSQEGGAGSDEQF; J: TRBJ2-1; V: TRBV4-1
CDR3: ASSVGRHTQYGYT; J: TRBJ1-2; V: TRBV9
CDR3: ASSDVQETQY; J: TRBJ2-5; V: TRBV2
CDR3: ASSGLAGRPDTQY; J: TRBJ2-3; V: TRBV2
CDR3: ASSMTGLEEKLF; J: TRBJ1-4; V: TRBV7-9
CDR3: ASNRELNTEAF; J: TRBJ1-1; V: TRBV10-1
CDR3: AWSVQLSARDILSSPLH; J: TRBJ1-6; V: TRBV30
CDR3: ASSGPTGVRTGELF; J: TRBJ2-2; V: TRBV2
CDR3: ASGSGGQGVSGELF; J: TRBJ2-2; V: TRBV12-5
CDR3: ASRAGGPPQSTDTQY; J: TRBJ2-3; V: TRBV6-4
CDR3: AGSSVRDRSSYNSPLH; J: TRBJ1-6; V: TRBV28
CDR3: ASGREGETQY; J: TRBJ2-5; V: TRBV12-5
CDR3: ASSLEANSGNTIY; J: TRBJ1-3; V: TRBV27
CDR3: ASSRYRADEKLF; J: TRBJ1-4; V: TRBV5-1
CDR3: ASSLLSLGGSGVTGELF; J: TRBJ2-2; V: TRBV7-3
CDR3: ASSLRIGEQF; J: TRBJ2-1; V: TRBV7-9
CDR3: ASSLGQSSGNTIY; J: TRBJ1-3; V: TRBV5-1
CDR3: ASSYGPISYEQY; J: TRBJ2-7; V: TRBV6-5
CDR3: ASSLVSGSNTGELF; J: TRBJ2-2; V: TRBV5-1
CDR3: SARSKNIQY; J: TRBJ2-4; V: TRBV20-1